Below, 30 T cell receptor beta chains from the same sample are listed, as sequenced in a study of post-analysis software for immune sequencing data. Study results and limitations: The study found TRBV5-6, TRBV5-1 and TRBV20-1 among five TRBV segments more frequent in patients than controls.

Prepared libraries of TCR beta cDNA carried unique molecular identifiers. Via MiXCR, TCRdb re-called the PCR reads, giving one row per CDR3 protein. The data show some 700,000 distinct CDR3 sequences, 59% seen once. Antigens for these TCRs are unknown. Material for sequencing was blood. Source of these receptors: a girl aged 2 to 10 with multiple sclerosis.

The CDR3 protein is CASSPSRGSDTQYF. CDR3 nucleotides: TGTGCCAGCAGCCCCAGTCGGGGCTCAGATACGCAGTATTTT. This chain links TRBV7-9 with TRBJ2-3; D is perhaps TRBD1 or TRBD2 (5 bases each). The CDR3 is 14 residues long. V was cut by 5 bases and J by 4 bases, with 13 bases left in between. Germline V lookup: CDR1 SEHNR, CDR2 FQNEAQ (reference sequence).

There are a few counts of this clonotype. The chain uses TRBV20-1 and TRBJ2-3, with 11 bases matching TRBD2. The junction had 8 bases not matched to a gene; V was cut back by 4 bases and J by 2 bases. The germline V gene encodes CDR1 DFQATT and CDR2 SNEGSKA (reference sequence). There are 16 residues in the CDR3. CDR3 residues: CSATPRLAGITDTQYF. CDR3 nucleotide sequence: TGCAGTGCTACCCCTAGACTAGCGGGAATCACAGATACGCAGTATTTT.

This chain uses TRBV6-1 with TRBJ1-2; 7 bases fit TRBD1. Germline trimming cut 2 bases from V and 7 bases from J; bases unmatched to any gene: 7. In germline, CDR1 is MNHNS, CDR2 SASEGT. This CDR3 contains 14 residues. For the CDR3, the DNA is TGTGCCAGCAGTGAAATAACAGGGGATACTGGCTACACCTTC. This gives the protein CASSEITGDTGYTF.

V is TRBV24-1 and J is TRBJ2-3; no definite D call. The germline V gene has CDR1 KGHDR and CDR2 SFDVKD. V was cut by 5 bases and J by 0 bases, with 11 bases left in between. The CDR3 is 15 residues long. In nucleotides, the CDR3 is TGTGCCACCAGTGCAAGGGTGACTAGCACAGATACGCAGTATTTT. It is translated as CATSARVTSTDTQYF.

Here the CDR3 DNA reads TGTGCCACCAGGATGTCAGATGCCCGGGAGACCCAGTACTTC. Protein: CATRMSDARETQYF. The chain joins TRBV24-1 to TRBJ2-5; D is unclear. CDR1 is KGHDR and CDR2 is SFDVKD in the germline V gene. The CDR3 has 14 residues. Trimming shortened V by 7 bases and J by 5 bases, and 16 bases separated the two germline ends.

The chain uses TRBV9 and TRBJ2-6; D is possibly TRBD1 (5 bases). This CDR3 comprises 20 residues. Germline V gives CDR1 SGDLS, CDR2 YYNGEE. Trimming took off 0 bases at V and 0 bases at J, with 19 bases between the two ends. The CDR3, as DNA: TGTGCCAGCAGCGTAGGGTTAGTACAGGTAGGGAACTCTGGGGCCAACGTCCTGACTTTC. Its protein is CASSVGLVQVGNSGANVLTF. The complete variable domain, with remaining parts taken from reference TRBV9 and TRBJ2-6, reads DSGVTQTPKHLITATGQRVTLRCSPRSGDLSVYWYQQSLDQGLQFLIQYYNGEERAKGNILERFSAQQFPDLHSELNLSSLELGDSALYFCASSVGLVQVGNSGANVLTFGAGSRLTVL.

This clonotype was found a few times. V gene TRBV29-1 combines with J gene TRBJ1-2; D is unresolved. The CDR3 is 13 residues long. The V end lost 6 bases, the J end lost 2 bases, and 13 bases lay between the germline ends. The germline V gene has CDR1 SQVTM and CDR2 ANQGSEA. The CDR3 protein is CSVHVGGNYGYTF. CDR3 sequence (DNA): TGCAGCGTCCACGTCGGCGGCAACTATGGCTACACCTTC.

The J gene is TRBJ2-7, the V gene TRBV11-2; D not resolved. The CDR3 length is 11 residues. The V end was cut by 7 bases, the J end by 4 bases, with 8 bases between. Per germline, CDR1 SGHAT and CDR2 FQNNGV. Written as DNA, the CDR3 is TGTGCCAGCACCGAGGTGTACGAGCAGTACTTC. It specifies CASTEVYEQYF.

The V gene is TRBV20-1, the J gene TRBJ2-4; 8 positions match TRBD2. The DNA matches TRBJ2-5 better at its end, which makes the J call doubtful. This CDR3 contains 13 residues. CDR1 and CDR2 (germline): DFQATT, SNEGSKA (reference sequence). The CDR3 sequence: CSAMGLDQETQYF. CDR3 DNA: TGCAGTGCTATGGGACTAGACCAAGAGACCCAGTACTTC.

This clonotype was found a few times. The genes are TRBV5-1 and TRBJ2-3, with no clear D. The CDR3 consists of 15 residues. From germline, CDR1 is SGHRS and CDR2 YFSETQ. With 4 bases removed from V and 2 bases from J, the gap between germline ends came to 14 bases. CDR3 nucleotide sequence: TGCGCCAGCAGCGCCGGCAATCCTCTCACAGATACGCAGTATTTT. As protein: CASSAGNPLTDTQYF.

The rearrangement uses TRBV6-2 or TRBV6-3 and TRBJ1-1; TRBD1 is a possible D gene (5 bases). The germline V gene has CDR1 MNHEY and CDR2 SVGEGT. The V and J ends lost 7 bases and 0 bases respectively, with 12 bases between them. The CDR3 contains 14 residues. The CDR3 nucleotides are TGTGCCAGCACTCCGGACACGGTGAACACTGAAGCTTTCTTT. As protein: CASTPDTVNTEAFF.

V is TRBV7-2 and J is TRBJ2-1; D gene uncertain. The CDR3 has 14 residues. CDR1 and CDR2 (germline): SGHTA, FQGNSA. Trimming left V 5 bases short and J 9 bases short, with 17 bases between. CDR3 protein: CASSPFPHGGEQFF. The CDR3 DNA sequence: TGTGCCAGCAGCCCCTTCCCCCATGGCGGTGAGCAGTTCTTC.

A few counts support this clonotype. The rearrangement uses TRBV20-1 and TRBJ2-3; 12 bases map to TRBD2. V lost 6 bases, J lost 4 bases, and 8 bases stayed unmatched. From germline, CDR1 is DFQATT and CDR2 SNEGSKA (reference sequence). The CDR3 contains 15 residues. This chain's CDR3 is CSAALAGGPADTQYF. CDR3 DNA: TGCAGTGCGGCCCTAGCGGGAGGGCCCGCAGATACGCAGTATTTT.

This chain links TRBV29-1 with TRBJ2-1; weak D call: TRBD2 (6 bases). Deletions cut 0 bases from V and 10 bases from J, with 13 bases between. Germline values: CDR1 SQVTM, CDR2 ANQGSEA. CDR3 size: 13 residues. The CDR3 DNA sequence: TGCAGCGTTGAAGATCCAGGCGGAGGGGAGCAGTTCTTC. It is translated as CSVEDPGGGEQFF.

The J gene is TRBJ2-1, the V gene TRBV20-1; perhaps TRBD1 as D (6 bases). Germline CDR1 and CDR2: DFQATT and SNEGSKA (reference sequence). The CDR3 contains 17 residues. The germline V and J ends were trimmed by 0 bases and 8 bases, with 23 bases remaining between them. Here the CDR3 DNA reads TGCAGTGCTAGAGATGCTGGGGGCCCGGGTAATCGCTATGAGCAGTTCTTC. It yields the protein CSARDAGGPGNRYEQFF.

This CDR3 reads CASSVWDSGTEQFF. CDR3 coding DNA: TGTGCCAGCAGCGTATGGGATAGCGGGACTGAGCAGTTCTTC. The chain has TRBV9 and TRBJ2-1; 8 bases agree with TRBD2. Germline V gives CDR1 SGDLS, CDR2 YYNGEE. The CDR3 runs to 14 residues. The ends lost 1 base at V and 9 bases at J; junction bases unmatched: 6.

The chain uses TRBV27 and TRBJ1-2, with D hard to call. Germline CDR1 is MNHEY and CDR2 is SMNVEV (reference sequence). The length of the CDR3 is 14 residues. V was pared by 2 bases and J by 3 bases, with 10 bases between. The CDR3 DNA follows: TGTGCCAGCAGTTTAGGGCAGTTTCACTATGGCTACACCTTC. Translating gives CASSLGQFHYGYTF.

V is TRBV11-2 and J is TRBJ2-3; 8 bases line up with TRBD1. J gave up 4 bases and V 4 bases, and 10 bases lay outside the gene matches. The germline gives CDR1 SGHAT, CDR2 FQNNGV. The CDR3 runs 16 residues. CDR3 DNA: TGTGCCAGCAGCTCGGGCGGACAGGGTAGGGCAGATACGCAGTATTTT. Protein product: CASSSGGQGRADTQYF.

The chain combines TRBV11-2 with TRBJ2-5; D remains ambiguous. The J call is doubtful: the DNA matches TRBJ2-7 better. CDR3 size: 17 residues. Germline CDR1 reads SGHAT; CDR2 reads FQNNGV. CDR3 in DNA: TGTGCCAGCAGCCCCCCCACCATACAAAAGGTGGCAAACGAGCAGTACTTC. It specifies CASSPPTIQKVANEQYF.

The chain couples TRBV11-2 to TRBJ2-7; TRBD2 agrees at 8 bases. With 1 base clipped from V and 3 bases from J, the junction kept 8 bases outside the gene matches. The CDR3 loop spans 16 amino acids. Germline-derived CDR1 and CDR2 are SGHAT and FQNNGV. CDR3 coding DNA: TGTGCCAGCAGCTTAGGCGGCGGGGGGCCCCACTACGAGCAGTACTTC. Translating it yields CASSLGGGGPHYEQYF. The full variable domain, its missing parts supplied by reference TRBV11-2 and TRBJ2-7, is EAGVAQSPRYKIIEKRQSVAFWCNPISGHATLYWYQQILGQGPKLLIQFQNNGVVDDSQLPKDRFSAERLKGVDSTLKIQPAKLEDSAVYLCASSLGGGGPHYEQYFGPGTRLTVT.

This clonotype was observed once. The chain carries TRBV5-1 and TRBJ2-3; weak D call: TRBD2 (5 bases). Germline CDR1 reads SGHRS; CDR2 reads YFSETQ. The V end was cut by 1 base, the J end by 2 bases, with 11 bases between. CDR3 length: 15 amino acids. The CDR3 region has the DNA TGCGCCAGCAGCTTGCCGGCGGGCGTCACAGATACGCAGTATTTT. Protein product: CASSLPAGVTDTQYF.

The J gene is TRBJ2-1, the V gene TRBV3-1, with 14 bases aligning to TRBD2. Germline V gene lookup returns CDR1 LGHDT and CDR2 YNNKEL (reference sequence). The CDR3 is made up of 16 amino acids. With 2 bases clipped from V and 9 bases from J, the junction kept 6 bases outside the gene matches. CDR3 coding DNA: TGTGCCAGCAGCCAACGACTAGCGGGAGGGCCGATTGAGCAGTTCTTC. Amino acid sequence: CASSQRLAGGPIEQFF.

V and J are TRBV7-2 and TRBJ2-1; maybe TRBD1 (6 bases). Looked up from germline, CDR1 is SGHTA and CDR2 is FQGNSA. V was clipped by 6 bases and J by 7 bases, with 13 bases between them. The CDR3 loop spans 13 amino acids. CDR3 sequence (DNA): TGTGCCAGCAGTTTTACAGGGAATAATGAGCAGTTCTTC. Translation: CASSFTGNNEQFF. Based on the CDR3 plus reference TRBV7-2 and TRBJ2-1, the full variable domain is GAGVSQSPSNKVTEKGKDVELRCDPISGHTALYWYRQSLGQGLEFLIYFQGNSAPDKSGLPSDRFSAERTGGSVSTLTIQRTQQEDSAVYLCASSFTGNNEQFFGPGTRLTVL.

V and J are TRBV20-1 and TRBJ1-1; the D gene is possibly TRBD1 (5 bases). CDR1 is DFQATT and CDR2 is SNEGSKA in the germline V gene (reference sequence). The CDR3 loop spans 14 amino acids. Trimming removed 2 bases at V and 1 base at J, with 11 bases between. The DNA of the CDR3 is TGCAGTGCTAGACCCTCCCAGGGGAACACTGAAGCTTTCTTT. Its translation is CSARPSQGNTEAFF.

The rearrangement joins TRBV6-4 to TRBJ2-1; TRBD2 aligns across 9 bases. The germline V gene encodes CDR1 MRHNA and CDR2 SNTAGT. Germline trimming cut 5 bases from V and 4 bases from J; bases unmatched to any gene: 9. The CDR3 totals 16 residues. The CDR3 here is CASSPDLAGKYNEQFF. The CDR3 region has the DNA TGTGCCAGCAGTCCTGACCTAGCGGGAAAGTACAATGAGCAGTTCTTC.

This clonotype was counted only a few times. This chain links TRBV11-2 with TRBJ2-5; TRBD1 might be the D (6 bases). The CDR3 sequence is 14 residues long. With 5 bases removed from V and 1 base from J, the gap between germline ends came to 11 bases. Germline lookup yields CDR1 SGHAT and CDR2 FQNNGV. This CDR3 reads CASSQQGPQETQYF. The CDR3 DNA sequence: TGTGCCAGCAGCCAACAGGGTCCCCAAGAGACCCAGTACTTC.

The CDR3 spells CASSLGRGIEQFF. Here the CDR3 DNA reads TGTGCCAGCAGCTTAGGGAGAGGCATCGAGCAGTTCTTC. The V gene is TRBV7-2, the J gene TRBJ2-1; D uncertain. The germline CDR1 and CDR2 sequences are SGHTA and FQGNSA. CDR3 size: 13 residues. Trimming took 1 base from V and 10 from J, leaving 11 bases between them.

This clonotype was observed a handful of times. J is TRBJ1-2 and V is TRBV29-1; D perhaps matches TRBD1 (6 bases). Germline V gene sequence: CDR1 SQVTM, CDR2 ANQGSEA. V lost 5 bases, J lost 4 bases, and 11 bases lay in between. This CDR3 has 12 amino acids. The CDR3 protein is CSVRTGTYGYTF. Here the CDR3 DNA reads TGCAGCGTTCGAACAGGGACCTATGGCTACACCTTC.

This clonotype was seen a handful of times. This chain connects TRBV25-1 to TRBJ2-4; 8 bases map to TRBD1. This CDR3 region has 16 residues. V was pared by 3 bases and J by 6 bases, with 10 bases of the junction left unmatched. Germline V gene sequence: CDR1 MGHDK, CDR2 SYGVNS. CDR3 sequence reads: CASSESGRGQGNIQYF. CDR3 DNA sequence: TGTGCCAGCAGTGAGTCGGGCAGGGGGCAGGGAAACATTCAGTACTTC.

The V call is TRBV27, the J call TRBJ2-1; D is perhaps TRBD1 (6 bases). Trimming took 6 bases from V and 13 from J, leaving 13 bases between them. This CDR3 contains 11 residues. In germline, CDR1 is MNHEY, CDR2 SMNVEV (reference sequence). The CDR3 is CASSRGHLQFF. The CDR3 DNA follows: TGTGCCAGCAGCAGGGGTCATCTCCAGTTCTTC.